The entry that follows covers one T cell receptor (beta chain) sequence. The antigen remains undetermined. These data come from a study of shared clonotypes between healthy human individuals. Every subset had its genomic DNA shared out evenly among several immunoSEQ plates. Profiled with immunoSEQ multiplex PCR; TCRdb holds only in-frame clones, not every one. Of some 2,500,000 clones listed, just under 95% were seen once; the top ten hold 0.3% to 0.45%. The split of CD4+ cells yielded CD45RA+ naive and CD45RA-negative memory subsets. General study points: It was anticipated that sequencing depth would influence how many clonotypes donors shared. Naive subsets generally had larger estimated richness than memory subsets.

Germline V gene data show CDR1 as MNHEY and CDR2 as SMNVEV (reference sequence). The trim removed 6 bases at V and 7 bases at J, leaving 1 base unmatched. CDR3 length equals 13 residues. The gene calls are TRBV27 and TRBJ1-4; 11 nucleotides line up with TRBD1. The origin of this receptor is a young man in good health. Some clones in this sample may be carry-over from other donors' samples. Sequenced sample: naive CD4+ T cells from PBMCs. Noted subset: CD45RA+ positively selected. The DNA for the CDR3 is TGTGCCAGCAGGGGACAGGGGGTTGAAAAACTGTTTTTT. Its protein product is CASRGQGVEKLFF. Supplemented by reference TRBV27 and TRBJ1-4, the full variable domain reads EAQVTQNPRYLITVTGKKLTVTCSQNMNHEYMSWYRQDPGLGLRQIYYSMNVEVTDKGDVPEGYKVSRKEKRNFPLILESPSPNQTSLYFCASRGQGVEKLFFGSGTQLSVL.